The rows below give T cell receptor beta chains drawn from one sample of a study of T cell responses to AZD1222 COVID-19 vaccine. Profiling relied on immunoSEQ multiplex PCR, and the TCRdb table lists in-frame clones only, not all of them. The sample yields 150,000 to 200,000 clones, 90% to 95% seen once. The sample consisted of peripheral blood, taken 28 days after the second AZD1222 dose. The source of these receptors is an adult who received the AZD1222 COVID-19 vaccine. Each CDR3 is given with its conserved first and last residue. The order of the fields is J gene, clone size, D gene, V gene, CDR3 protein, CDR3 DNA. The D gene is left open where the match is weak. Part of the rows lack a size; the others show once, few, many or a class for expanded clones.

J gene: TRBJ1-2; clone size: -; D gene: TRBD1; V gene: TRBV7-2; CDR3 protein: CASSLTGSIEGYTF; CDR3 DNA: TGTGCCAGCAGCTTGACAGGGTCAATTGAGGGCTACACCTTC
J gene: TRBJ2-5; clone size: -; D gene: -; V gene: TRBV3-1/TRBV3-2; CDR3 protein: CASSPEAHTPLQETQYF; CDR3 DNA: TGTGCCAGCAGCCCGGAGGCGCATACTCCCTTACAAGAGACCCAGTACTTC
J gene: TRBJ1-5; clone size: -; D gene: -; V gene: TRBV3-1/TRBV3-2; CDR3 protein: CASSPQGFGNQPQHF; CDR3 DNA: TGTGCCAGCAGCCCTCAGGGGTTCGGCAATCAGCCCCAGCATTTT
J gene: TRBJ1-6; clone size: once; D gene: -; V gene: TRBV19; CDR3 protein: CASKAGPVNSPLHF; CDR3 DNA: TGTGCCAGTAAGGCCGGGCCAGTCAATTCACCCCTCCACTTT
J gene: TRBJ2-2; clone size: -; D gene: -; V gene: TRBV3-1/TRBV3-2; CDR3 protein: CASRYGTGELFF; CDR3 DNA: TGTGCCAGCAGATACGGAACCGGGGAGCTGTTTTTT
J gene: TRBJ2-7; clone size: -; D gene: TRBD2; V gene: TRBV28; CDR3 protein: CATRTSGRAEYF; CDR3 DNA: TGTGCCACCCGAACTAGCGGGAGGGCCGAGTACTTC
J gene: TRBJ2-1; clone size: -; D gene: TRBD1; V gene: TRBV6-5; CDR3 protein: CASSFLQGSDEQFF; CDR3 DNA: TGTGCCAGCAGTTTCCTACAGGGGTCGGATGAGCAGTTCTTC
J gene: TRBJ2-1; clone size: -; D gene: -; V gene: TRBV9; CDR3 protein: CASSVGSQGAYEQFF; CDR3 DNA: TGTGCCAGCAGCGTAGGATCGCAGGGTGCTTATGAGCAGTTCTTC
J gene: TRBJ1-2; clone size: -; D gene: TRBD1; V gene: TRBV7-9; CDR3 protein: CASSPGQGYYGYTF; CDR3 DNA: TGTGCCAGCAGTCCGGGACAGGGCTACTATGGCTACACCTTC
J gene: TRBJ2-7; clone size: few; D gene: TRBD1; V gene: TRBV5-1; CDR3 protein: CASSPRDSSYEQYF; CDR3 DNA: TGCGCCAGCAGCCCGAGGGACAGCTCCTACGAGCAGTACTTC
J gene: TRBJ1-1; clone size: -; D gene: -; V gene: TRBV19; CDR3 protein: CASSTQGGNTEAFF; CDR3 DNA: TGTGCCAGTAGTACCCAAGGGGGGAACACTGAAGCTTTCTTT
J gene: TRBJ1-2; clone size: -; D gene: -; V gene: TRBV6-6; CDR3 protein: CASSRPVRRNYGYTF; CDR3 DNA: TGTGCCAGCAGCCGCCCGGTGAGGCGCAACTATGGCTACACCTTC
J gene: TRBJ1-5; clone size: -; D gene: -; V gene: TRBV27; CDR3 protein: CASSLQAYNQPQHF; CDR3 DNA: TGTGCCAGCAGTTTACAGGCCTACAATCAGCCCCAGCATTTT
J gene: TRBJ1-6; clone size: -; D gene: -; V gene: TRBV9; CDR3 protein: CASSVDPLDSPLHF; CDR3 DNA: TGTGCCAGCAGCGTAGACCCATTAGATTCACCCCTCCACTTT
J gene: TRBJ1-2; clone size: -; D gene: -; V gene: TRBV18; CDR3 protein: CASSPLGGAYYGYTF; CDR3 DNA: TGTGCCAGCTCACCCCTGGGGGGCGCGTACTATGGCTACACCTTC
J gene: TRBJ1-2; clone size: -; D gene: -; V gene: TRBV30; CDR3 protein: CAWSAGEGYGYTF; CDR3 DNA: TGTGCCTGGAGTGCAGGGGAGGGGTATGGCTACACCTTC
J gene: TRBJ2-7; clone size: -; D gene: TRBD1; V gene: TRBV4-1; CDR3 protein: CASSPGTGIDEQYF; CDR3 DNA: TGCGCCAGCAGCCCCGGGACAGGGATAGACGAGCAGTACTTC
J gene: TRBJ2-1; clone size: -; D gene: TRBD2; V gene: TRBV30; CDR3 protein: CAWSTGTSGTRGQFF; CDR3 DNA: TGTGCCTGGAGTACCGGGACTAGCGGCACAAGGGGGCAGTTCTTC
J gene: TRBJ2-1; clone size: -; D gene: TRBD2; V gene: TRBV2; CDR3 protein: CASRATSGREVRNEQFF; CDR3 DNA: TGTGCCAGTAGGGCCACTAGCGGGAGGGAAGTTCGGAATGAGCAGTTCTTC
J gene: TRBJ2-6; clone size: -; D gene: -; V gene: TRBV19; CDR3 protein: CASSGANVLTF; CDR3 DNA: TGTGCCAGTTCTGGGGCCAACGTCCTGACTTTC